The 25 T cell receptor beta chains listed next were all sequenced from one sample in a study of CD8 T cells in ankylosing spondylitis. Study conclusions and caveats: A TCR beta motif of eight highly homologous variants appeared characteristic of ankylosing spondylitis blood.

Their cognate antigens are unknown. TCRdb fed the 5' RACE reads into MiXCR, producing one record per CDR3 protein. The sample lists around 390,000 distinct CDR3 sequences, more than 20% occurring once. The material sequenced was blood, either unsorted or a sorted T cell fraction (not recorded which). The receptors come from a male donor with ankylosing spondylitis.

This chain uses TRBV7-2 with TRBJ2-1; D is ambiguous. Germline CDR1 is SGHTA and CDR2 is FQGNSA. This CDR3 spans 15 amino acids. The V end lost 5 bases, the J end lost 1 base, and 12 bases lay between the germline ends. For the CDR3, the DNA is TGTGCCAGCAGCGGACGCATAGGGTCCTACAATGAGCAGTTCTTC. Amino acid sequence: CASSGRIGSYNEQFF.

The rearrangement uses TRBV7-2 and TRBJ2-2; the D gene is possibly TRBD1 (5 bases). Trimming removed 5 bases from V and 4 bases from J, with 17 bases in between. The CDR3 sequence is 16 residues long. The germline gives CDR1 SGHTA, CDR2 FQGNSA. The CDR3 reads CASSKQLGQGTGELFF. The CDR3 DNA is TGTGCCAGCAGCAAGCAACTGGGGCAAGGCACCGGGGAGCTGTTTTTT.

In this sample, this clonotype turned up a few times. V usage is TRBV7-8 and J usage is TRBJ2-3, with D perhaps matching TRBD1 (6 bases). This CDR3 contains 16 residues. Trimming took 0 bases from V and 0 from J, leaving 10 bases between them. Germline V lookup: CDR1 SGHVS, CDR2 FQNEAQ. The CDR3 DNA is TGTGCCAGCAGCTTAGCGGGCAGGGGAAGCACAGATACGCAGTATTTT. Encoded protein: CASSLAGRGSTDTQYF.

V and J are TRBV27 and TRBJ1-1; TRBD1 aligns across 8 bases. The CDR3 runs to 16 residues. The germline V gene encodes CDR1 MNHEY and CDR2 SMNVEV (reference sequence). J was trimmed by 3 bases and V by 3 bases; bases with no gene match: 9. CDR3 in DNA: TGTGCCAGCAGTTTCGGGCAGGGGGCGTTTCACACTGAAGCTTTCTTT. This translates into CASSFGQGAFHTEAFF.

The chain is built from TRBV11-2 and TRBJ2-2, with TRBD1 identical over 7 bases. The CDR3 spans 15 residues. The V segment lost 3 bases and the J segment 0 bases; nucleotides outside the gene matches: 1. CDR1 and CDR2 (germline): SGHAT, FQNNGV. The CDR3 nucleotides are TGTGCCAGCAGCTTGACAGGGACGAACACCGGGGAGCTGTTTTTT. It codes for CASSLTGTNTGELFF.

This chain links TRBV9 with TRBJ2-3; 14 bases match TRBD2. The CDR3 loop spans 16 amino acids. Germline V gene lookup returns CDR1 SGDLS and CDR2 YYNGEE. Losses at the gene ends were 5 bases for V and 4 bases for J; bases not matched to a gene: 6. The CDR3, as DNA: TGTGCCAGCAGTGGAATGACTAGCGGGAGGGCAGATACGCAGTATTTT. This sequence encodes CASSGMTSGRADTQYF.

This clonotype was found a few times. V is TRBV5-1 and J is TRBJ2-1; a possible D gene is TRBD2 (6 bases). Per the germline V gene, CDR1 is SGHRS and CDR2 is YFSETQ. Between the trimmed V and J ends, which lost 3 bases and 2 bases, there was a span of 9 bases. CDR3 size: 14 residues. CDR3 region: CASSSSSAYNEQFF. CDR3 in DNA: TGCGCCAGCAGCTCCTCTAGCGCCTACAATGAGCAGTTCTTC.

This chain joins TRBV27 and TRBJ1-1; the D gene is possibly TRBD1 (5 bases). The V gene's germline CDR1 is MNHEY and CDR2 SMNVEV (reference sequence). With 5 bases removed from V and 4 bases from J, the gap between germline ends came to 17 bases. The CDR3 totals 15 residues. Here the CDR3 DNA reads TGTGCCAGCAGTCTCCTCCTGGGGGAGGGCACTGAAGCTTTCTTT. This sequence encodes CASSLLLGEGTEAFF.

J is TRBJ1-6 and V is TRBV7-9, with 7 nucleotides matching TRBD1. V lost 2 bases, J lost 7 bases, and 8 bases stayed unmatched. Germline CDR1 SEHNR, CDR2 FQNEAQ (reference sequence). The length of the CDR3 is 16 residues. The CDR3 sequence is CASSLSGGRGNSPLHF. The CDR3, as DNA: TGTGCCAGCAGCTTATCGGGGGGCAGGGGGAATTCACCCCTCCACTTT.

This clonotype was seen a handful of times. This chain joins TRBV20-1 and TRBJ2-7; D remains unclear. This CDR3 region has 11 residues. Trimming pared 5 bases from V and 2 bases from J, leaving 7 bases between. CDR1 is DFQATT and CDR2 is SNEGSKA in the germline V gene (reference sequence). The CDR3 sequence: CSAGGPYEQYF. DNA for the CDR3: TGCAGTGCTGGTGGCCCCTACGAGCAGTACTTC.

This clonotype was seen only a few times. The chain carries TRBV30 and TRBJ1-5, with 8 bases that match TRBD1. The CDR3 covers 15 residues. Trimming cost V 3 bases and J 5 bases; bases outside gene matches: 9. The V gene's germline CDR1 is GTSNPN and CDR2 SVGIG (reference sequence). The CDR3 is CAWSEKTGVYQPQHF. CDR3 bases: TGTGCCTGGAGCGAAAAGACAGGGGTTTATCAGCCCCAGCATTTT.

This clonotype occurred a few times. CDR3: CASGGQGSGYTF. In DNA, the CDR3 is TGTGCCAGTGGCGGACAGGGGAGTGGCTACACCTTC. The chain carries TRBV19 and TRBJ1-2, with TRBD1 matching 9 bases. Germline CDR1 and CDR2: LNHDA and SQIVND (reference sequence). Losses at the gene ends were 8 bases for V and 7 bases for J; bases not matched to a gene: 5. The CDR3 has 12 residues.

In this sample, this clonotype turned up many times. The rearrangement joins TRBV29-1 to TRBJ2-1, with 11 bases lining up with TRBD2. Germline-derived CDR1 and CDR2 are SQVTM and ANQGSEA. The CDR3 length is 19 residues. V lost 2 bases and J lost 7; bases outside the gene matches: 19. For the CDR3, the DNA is TGCAGCGTTGAACCCTTTTCTTCGTTACTAGCGGGAGAGGGAAATGAGCAGTTCTTC. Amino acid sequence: CSVEPFSSLLAGEGNEQFF.

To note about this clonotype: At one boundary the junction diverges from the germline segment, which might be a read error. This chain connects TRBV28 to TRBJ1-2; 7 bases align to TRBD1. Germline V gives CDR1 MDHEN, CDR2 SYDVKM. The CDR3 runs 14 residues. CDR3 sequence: CASSSGQMFPQGAF. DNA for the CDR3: TGTGCCAGCAGCTCGGGACAGATGTTCCCTCAAGGAGCCTTC.

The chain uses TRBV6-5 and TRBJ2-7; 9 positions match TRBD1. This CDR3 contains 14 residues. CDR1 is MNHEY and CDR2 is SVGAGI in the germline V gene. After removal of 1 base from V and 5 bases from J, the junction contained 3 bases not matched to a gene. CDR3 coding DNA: TGTGCCAGCAGTTACTGGGACAGGGTCAACGAGCAGTACTTC. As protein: CASSYWDRVNEQYF.

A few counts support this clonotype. The DNA of the CDR3 is TGTGCCACCAGCAGAGAGGCGGGAGACTACGAGCAGTACTTC. Translating it yields CATSREAGDYEQYF. V and J are TRBV15 and TRBJ2-7; 7 nucleotides agree with TRBD2. The CDR3 is made up of 14 amino acids. Trimming at V came to 0 bases and at J to 3 bases, leaving 2 bases not matched to a gene. Germline V CDR1 and CDR2: LNHNV, YYDKDF (reference sequence).

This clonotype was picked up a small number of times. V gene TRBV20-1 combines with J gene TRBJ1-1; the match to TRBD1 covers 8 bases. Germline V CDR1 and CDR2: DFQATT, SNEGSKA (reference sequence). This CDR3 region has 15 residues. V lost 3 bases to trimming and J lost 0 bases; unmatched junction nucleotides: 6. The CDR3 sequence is CSASNQGALNTEAFF. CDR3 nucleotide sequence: TGCAGTGCTAGTAATCAGGGGGCCTTGAACACTGAAGCTTTCTTT.

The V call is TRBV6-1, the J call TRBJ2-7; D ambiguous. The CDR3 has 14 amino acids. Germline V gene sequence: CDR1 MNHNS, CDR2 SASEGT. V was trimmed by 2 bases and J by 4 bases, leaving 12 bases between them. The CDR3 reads CASSESPGRYEQYF. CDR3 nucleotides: TGTGCCAGCAGTGAAAGCCCGGGCCGATACGAGCAGTACTTC.

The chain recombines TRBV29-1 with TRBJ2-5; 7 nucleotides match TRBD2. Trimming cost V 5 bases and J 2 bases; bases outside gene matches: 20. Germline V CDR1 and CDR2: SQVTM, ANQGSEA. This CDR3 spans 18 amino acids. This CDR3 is CSVRNTRGVGFGQETQYF. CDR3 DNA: TGCAGCGTTCGCAATACCCGGGGGGTAGGGTTTGGTCAAGAGACCCAGTACTTC.

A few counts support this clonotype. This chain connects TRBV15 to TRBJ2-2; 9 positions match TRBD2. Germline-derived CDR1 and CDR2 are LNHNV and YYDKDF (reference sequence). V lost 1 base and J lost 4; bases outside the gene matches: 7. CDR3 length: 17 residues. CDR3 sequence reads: CATSRGMGLASTGELFF. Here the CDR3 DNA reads TGTGCCACCAGCAGAGGGATGGGACTAGCATCCACCGGGGAGCTGTTTTTT.

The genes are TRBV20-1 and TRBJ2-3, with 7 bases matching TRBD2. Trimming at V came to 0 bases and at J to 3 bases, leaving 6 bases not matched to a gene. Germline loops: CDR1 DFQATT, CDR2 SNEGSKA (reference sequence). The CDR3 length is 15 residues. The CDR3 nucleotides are TGCAGTGCTAGAGATGGTCGGGAGGTAACAGATACGCAGTATTTT. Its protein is CSARDGREVTDTQYF.

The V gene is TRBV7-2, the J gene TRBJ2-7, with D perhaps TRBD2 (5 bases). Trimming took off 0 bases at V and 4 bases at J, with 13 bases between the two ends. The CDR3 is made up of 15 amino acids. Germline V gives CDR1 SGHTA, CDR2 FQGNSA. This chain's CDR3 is CASSLAGEGGYEQYF. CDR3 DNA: TGTGCCAGCAGCTTAGCGGGAGAGGGTGGGTACGAGCAGTACTTC.

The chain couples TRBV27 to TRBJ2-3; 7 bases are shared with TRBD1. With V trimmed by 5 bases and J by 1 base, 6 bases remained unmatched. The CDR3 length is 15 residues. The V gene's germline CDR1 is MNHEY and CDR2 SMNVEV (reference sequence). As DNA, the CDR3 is TGTGCCAGCAGTCCGACAGGGAAGCGCACAGATACGCAGTATTTT. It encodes CASSPTGKRTDTQYF.

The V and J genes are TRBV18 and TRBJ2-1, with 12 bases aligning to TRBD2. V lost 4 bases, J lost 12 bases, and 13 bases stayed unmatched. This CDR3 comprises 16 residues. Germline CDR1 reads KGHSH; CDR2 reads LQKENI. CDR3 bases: TGTGCCAGCTCACGAGTCTGGACTAGCGGGACTGGGCGGCAGTTCTTC. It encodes CASSRVWTSGTGRQFF.

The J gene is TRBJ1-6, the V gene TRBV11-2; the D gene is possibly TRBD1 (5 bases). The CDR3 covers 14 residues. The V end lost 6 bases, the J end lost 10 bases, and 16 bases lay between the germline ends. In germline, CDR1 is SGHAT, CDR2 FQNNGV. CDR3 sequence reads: CASRRSSGGSPLHF. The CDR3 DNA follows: TGTGCCAGCAGACGATCAAGTGGGGGATCACCCCTCCACTTT. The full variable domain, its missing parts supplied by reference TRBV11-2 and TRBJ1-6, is EAGVAQSPRYKIIEKRQSVAFWCNPISGHATLYWYQQILGQGPKLLIQFQNNGVVDDSQLPKDRFSAERLKGVDSTLKIQPAKLEDSAVYLCASRRSSGGSPLHFGNGTRLTVT.